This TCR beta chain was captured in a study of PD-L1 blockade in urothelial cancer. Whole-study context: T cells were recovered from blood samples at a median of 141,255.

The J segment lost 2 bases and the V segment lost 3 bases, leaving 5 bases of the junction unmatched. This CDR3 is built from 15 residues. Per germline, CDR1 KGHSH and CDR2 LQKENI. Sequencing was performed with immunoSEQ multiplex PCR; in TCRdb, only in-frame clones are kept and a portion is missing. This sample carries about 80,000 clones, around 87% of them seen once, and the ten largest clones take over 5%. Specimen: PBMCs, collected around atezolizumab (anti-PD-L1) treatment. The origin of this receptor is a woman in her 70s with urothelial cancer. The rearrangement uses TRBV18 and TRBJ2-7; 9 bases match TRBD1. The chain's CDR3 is CASSPGTGLAYEQYF. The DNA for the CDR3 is TGTGCCAGCTCACCTGGGACAGGGTTAGCCTACGAGCAGTACTTC.